This is a list of T cell receptor beta chains from one sample in a study of human T cells and chemical hapten exposure. TCRdb reprocessed the RACE reads with MiXCR, giving one entry per CDR3 protein. The data contain tens of thousands of distinct CDR3 sequences, about 10% of them seen just once; the ten biggest clones take up approximately 4.6%. Here the sequenced sample was whole blood, taken in connection with sensitization to the hapten diphenylcyclopropenone (DPC). The receptors here all came from a woman in her forties or fifties with alopecia areata. Some clones in this sample may be carry-over from other donors' samples. Each CDR3 is given with its conserved first and last residue. Fields, in order: D gene, clone size, V gene, J gene, CDR3 DNA, CDR3 protein. The D gene is left open where the match is weak. For some rows the clone size is stated as once, few or many, or as a class when expanded; others skip it.

>TRBD2|many|TRBV29-1|TRBJ2-1
TGCAGCGTGAAGCCACTAGACGGACTAGCGGGAGTTCTGTTCTTC
CSVKPLDGLAGVLFF
>TRBD2|.|TRBV28|TRBJ2-7
TGTGCCAGCAGTGGAGCGGGAACCCGGAAAGAGCAGTACTTC
CASSGAGTRKEQYF
>.|.|TRBV4-1|TRBJ2-1
TGCGCCAGCAGCCAAGATGCGGGTACCCCCTACAATGAGCAGTTCTTC
CASSQDAGTPYNEQFF
>TRBD2|few|TRBV5-1|TRBJ2-7
TGCGCCAGCCTAGCGGGGCCAGACTCCTACGAGCAGTACTTC
CASLAGPDSYEQYF
>.|many|TRBV5-1|TRBJ2-3
TGCGCCAGCAGCTTTAGCGGTTGGGGCACAGATACGCAGTATTTT
CASSFSGWGTDTQYF
>.|few|TRBV7-2|TRBJ1-3
TGTGCCAGCACTTTGATCTCTGGAAACACCATATATTTT
CASTLISGNTIYF
>TRBD1|few|TRBV6-2/TRBV6-3|TRBJ2-7
TGTGCCAGCAGTTACCGGGACAGGGCACCCTACTCCTACGAGCAGTACTTC
CASSYRDRAPYSYEQYF
>TRBD1|few|TRBV7-2|TRBJ1-4
TGTGCCAGCAGCTTAGCGTCTACAGGGGGCTATGAAAAACTGTTTTTT
CASSLASTGGYEKLFF
>.|few|TRBV5-6|TRBJ1-5
TGTGCCAGCAGTCGTATGGTTACAGGGAGCAATCAGCCCCAGCATTTT
CASSRMVTGSNQPQHF
>TRBD2|.|TRBV6-4|TRBJ2-1
TGTGCCAGCAGTGACTTCGTTCTAGCGGGGGTTCATGAGCAGTTCTTC
CASSDFVLAGVHEQFF
>.|few|TRBV7-6|TRBJ1-5
TGTGCCAGCAGCTTAGTGGGAATGCGGGACCCGGGGGGCAATCAGCCCCAGCATTTT
CASSLVGMRDPGGNQPQHF
>TRBD1|.|TRBV29-1|TRBJ1-5
TGCAGCACCGGTGGACAGGGGAATGGCAGGTGCAATCAGCCCCAGCATTTT
CSTGGQGNGRCNQPQHF
>.|.|TRBV27|TRBJ2-5
TGTGCCAGCAGTTTAAGGGTATACCAAGAGACCCAGTACTTC
CASSLRVYQETQYF
>.|.|TRBV6-2/TRBV6-3|TRBJ2-7
TGTGCCAGCTCAGATACCCCTCGCACCTACGAGCAGTACTTC
CASSDTPRTYEQYF
>TRBD2|many|TRBV7-9|TRBJ2-1
TGTGCCAGCAGAAAACCGGGACTAGCGGTCTATGAGCAGTTCTTC
CASRKPGLAVYEQFF
>.|few|TRBV6-1|TRBJ1-4
TGTGCCAGCAACCGGGCTTATAATGAAAAACTGTTTTTT
CASNRAYNEKLFF
>.|many|TRBV12-3/TRBV12-4|TRBJ1-1
TGTGCCAGCAGTACTTCAGGGACTACTGAAGCTTTCTTT
CASSTSGTTEAFF
>TRBD1|.|TRBV3-1|TRBJ1-2
TGTGCCAGCAGCCAGAACCTTCACAGGGGGCGGAACGGCTACACCTTC
CASSQNLHRGRNGYTF
>TRBD2|few|TRBV7-9|TRBJ2-3
TGTGCCAGCAGACCGCCGGGACTAGGCAGGCGCACAGATACGCAGTATTTT
CASRPPGLGRRTDTQYF
>TRBD2|many|TRBV7-3|TRBJ2-1
TGTGCCAGCAGCTTAATCGCGGGAGGACTCTACAATGAGCAGTTCTTC
CASSLIAGGLYNEQFF
>.|.|TRBV4-2|TRBJ2-3
TGTGCCAGCAGCCAAGATGGGCAGGGGACGCAGTATTTT
CASSQDGQGTQYF
>.|many|TRBV2|TRBJ2-1
TGTGCCAGCAGTGAAGCACACTTCTCCTACAATGAGCAGTTCTTC
CASSEAHFSYNEQFF
>TRBD1|many|TRBV7-6|TRBJ2-7
TGTGCCAGCAGCTCCGCCCCTACAGGGGCCTCCTACGAGCAGTACTTC
CASSSAPTGASYEQYF
>.|few|TRBV7-6|TRBJ1-1
TGTGCCACCACGACCCAGGGGAACATGCTTATGAACACTGAAGCTTTCTTT
CATTTQGNMLMNTEAFF
>.|few|TRBV7-8|TRBJ2-5
TGTGCCAGCAGCTCGAGACGGAGTCTACAAGAGACCCAGTACTTC
CASSSRRSLQETQYF
>TRBD2|.|TRBV6-4|TRBJ2-3
TGTGCCAGCAGTTGGACTAGCGCAAGCACAGATACGCAGTATTTT
CASSWTSASTDTQYF
>.|.|TRBV20-1|TRBJ1-2
TGCAGTGCTAGAGAATCCGAAATCTATGGCTACACCTTC
CSARESEIYGYTF
>.|.|TRBV6-5|TRBJ2-2
TGTGCCAGCTCTCAGGACAGAAACACCGGGGAGCTGTTTTTT
CASSQDRNTGELFF
>.|few|TRBV27|TRBJ1-3
TGTGCCAGCAGTAGAAGTCCGGGACCTGGAAACACCATATATTTT
CASSRSPGPGNTIYF
>.|many|TRBV18|TRBJ1-1
TGTGCCAGCTCACTATCCGTTCAGGAGGCTGAAGCTTTCTTT
CASSLSVQEAEAFF
>.|many|TRBV18|TRBJ2-7
TGTGCCAGCTCACCACCGGGGGGGACAGGAGCCTACGAGCAGTACTTC
CASSPPGGTGAYEQYF
>TRBD2|.|TRBV9|TRBJ2-5
TGTGCCAGCAGCGTAGGTGGCGGGGGGGCCCCAGAGACCCAGTACTTC
CASSVGGGGAPETQYF
>TRBD1|many|TRBV7-3|TRBJ1-1
TGTGCCAGCAGCTCCTTCGAGGGGGCCACTGAAGCTTTCTTT
CASSSFEGATEAFF
>TRBD1|.|TRBV7-2|TRBJ2-3
TGTGCCAGCAGGACAGGGCTGACAGATACGCAGTATTTT
CASRTGLTDTQYF
>.|many|TRBV6-5|TRBJ1-5
TGTGCCAGCAGTTGGCTGCCAGGGCCAAATCAGCCCCAGCATTTT
CASSWLPGPNQPQHF
>.|.|TRBV5-4|TRBJ2-1
TGTGCCAGCAGTGCAGGACAGTCGACCTACAATGAGCAGTTCTTC
CASSAGQSTYNEQFF
>.|few|TRBV7-6|TRBJ2-5
TGTGCCAGCAGCTTAGTGGGGGGTGAGACCCAGTACTTC
CASSLVGGETQYF
>.|.|TRBV12-3/TRBV12-4|TRBJ2-5
TGTGCCAGCAGTTACATAGCATGGGAGACCCAGTACTTC
CASSYIAWETQYF
>.|.|TRBV7-9|TRBJ1-6
TGTGCCAGCAGCACCCGGGCCCGGCAGACGCGCTCACCCCTCCACTTT
CASSTRARQTRSPLHF
>.|.|TRBV3-1|TRBJ2-2
TGTGCCAGCAGCCAAGATCGCTATGCGAACACCGGGGAGCTGTTTTTT
CASSQDRYANTGELFF
>.|.|TRBV5-1|TRBJ2-3
TGCGCCAGCAGCTTGTTGGAGGGAATGGACACGCAGTATTTT
CASSLLEGMDTQYF
>.|.|TRBV6-2/TRBV6-3|TRBJ1-1
TGTGCCAGCAGTTACTGGGGTCAGATGAACACTGAAGCTTTCTTT
CASSYWGQMNTEAFF
>.|many|TRBV6-5|TRBJ2-5
TGTGCCAGCAGTCTTCCCGACCGGTTTTTGTACTTC
CASSLPDRFLYF
>.|many|TRBV6-1|TRBJ2-5
TGTGCCAGCAGTTCGGACACGCCACAAGAGACCCAGTACTTC
CASSSDTPQETQYF
>.|many|TRBV24-1|TRBJ1-1
TGTGCCACTAGCCTGGGACGCAGCACTGAAGCTTTCTTT
CATSLGRSTEAFF
>TRBD1|.|TRBV5-1|TRBJ1-1
TGCGCCAGCAGCTCAACACGAACAGGGGTACACACTGAAGCTTTCTTT
CASSSTRTGVHTEAFF
>.|.|TRBV9|TRBJ2-5
TGTGCCAGCAGCCCCCGTGGGGAGTCCCAAGAGACCCAGTACTTC
CASSPRGESQETQYF
>.|many|TRBV11-2|TRBJ1-3
TGTGCCAGCAGCTTAGTGTTGCCAGGCTCTGGAAACACCATATATTTT
CASSLVLPGSGNTIYF
>TRBD1|.|TRBV5-1|TRBJ2-2
TGCGCCAGCAGCTTGATAGGACAGGGGGCCGGGGAGCTGTTTTTT
CASSLIGQGAGELFF
>TRBD2|.|TRBV14|TRBJ2-3
TGTGCCAGCAGCCGTCCCGGGACTAGCGGGACAGATACGCAGTATTTT
CASSRPGTSGTDTQYF
>TRBD1|many|TRBV7-9|TRBJ2-7
TGTGCCAGCAGCTCGTATGGACAGGAGAGGGAGCAGTACTTC
CASSSYGQEREQYF
>.|few|TRBV18|TRBJ1-1
TGTGCCAGCTCAACCGAACGGAACACTGAAGCTTTCTTT
CASSTERNTEAFF
>.|many|TRBV7-2|TRBJ1-1
TGTGCCAGCAGCTTAGCGTTAAGAAACACTGAAGCTTTCTTT
CASSLALRNTEAFF